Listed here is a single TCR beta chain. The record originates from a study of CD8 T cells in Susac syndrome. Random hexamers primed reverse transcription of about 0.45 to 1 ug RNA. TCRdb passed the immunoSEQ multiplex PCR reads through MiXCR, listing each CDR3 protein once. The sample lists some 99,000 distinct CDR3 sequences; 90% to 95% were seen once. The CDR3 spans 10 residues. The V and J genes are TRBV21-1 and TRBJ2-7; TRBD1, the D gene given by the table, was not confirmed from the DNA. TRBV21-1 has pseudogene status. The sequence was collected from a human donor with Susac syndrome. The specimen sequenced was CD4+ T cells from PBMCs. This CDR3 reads CAIRDGEQYF. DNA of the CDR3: TGTGCCATTCGGGACGGCGAGCAGTACTTC.